This record concerns one T cell receptor (beta chain) sequence. Its specific antigen is unknown. It has no much larger one-base neighbor in the sample; base qualities were not kept. TCR CDR3 regions were amplified from genomic DNA by multiplex PCR using the deep immunoSEQ assay. Extracted genomic DNA from each cell subset was spread evenly across all wells of several immunoSEQ 96-well plates, with each plate serving as a replicate. Each replicate PCR for sorted subsets received approximately 220 ng genomic DNA, equal to about 30,000 T cell genomes. Purified libraries were quantified with a Qubit 3.0 fluorometer, sized on a Bioanalyzer 2100, and re-quantified with the KAPA Library Quantification kit. Every immunoSEQ 96-well plate was sequenced on a separate single-read 150-cycle Illumina NextSeq 550 flow cell. As for how the authors treated the data: Because the immunoSEQ output held only junctional sequences and lacked quality scores, the filtering could not match the filtering applied to full-length reads. Sequences were annotated with PyIR, a Python wrapper for IgBLAST v1.9, and V/J genes and CDR3 were assigned using IMGT germline references. Reads were filtered out if the reads had weak V/J assignments (E-value above 1e-6), no CDR3, stop codons, out-of-frame junctions, or ambiguous translated residues. A V3J clonotype was defined by an identical inferred V gene, J gene, and CDR3 amino acid sequence. Percentage overlap between repertoires was computed as shared unique clonotypes divided by the size of the smaller repertoire. Three approaches were used to assess repertoire richness: RTK rarefaction, the Chao1 estimator, and Recon v2.1 estimates of unobserved clonotypes. OLGA was used to compute generation probabilities for all TCRbeta clonotypes that the gDNA method yielded from a few donors. TCRdb took this table from immuneACCESS and kept in-frame rearrangements with V and J called. Such tables lack part of the clones; where checked against another copy, unresolved V genes explain under half of the gap, and the rest is unexplained. V and J calls plus clone size are reproduced from that table; the DNA served to infer D and trimming. The sample includes some 2,100,000 clones, with approximately 96% observed a single time. 0.1% to 0.15% of the sample is in the top ten clones.

Healthy HIV-negative adults with no recently reported acute infections or vaccinations were included as donors. Every donor was a Caucasian adult living in Nashville, Tennessee, USA. CD4+ T cells were enriched through magnetic negative selection, after which naive cells were positively selected on CD45RA and the remaining negative fraction served as the memory subset. After blood collection by leukapheresis, PBMCs were isolated using Ficoll-Histopaque density gradient centrifugation and then cryopreserved in the vapor phase of liquid nitrogen. Purity and quantity of every magnetically sorted T cell population were checked by analytical flow cytometry. Each sorted fraction had its genomic DNA isolated and then quantified by UV absorbance on a Nanodrop 2000c. From the germline V gene, CDR1 is SGHVS and CDR2 is FQNEAQ. V and J lose 0 bases and 0 bases, and a span of 10 bases separates them. Spanning cysteine to phenylalanine, the CDR3 consists of 16 amino acids. Left in the record is the CDR3 DNA by itself, 48 bases read in frame from the first base.

The sample is drawn from a study of shared clonotypes between healthy human individuals (dated by TCRdb to 2020 to 2022). Concerning the study at large: The cohort included three men and a couple of women between 18 and 49 years of age. To increase sequencing depth and limit assay-specific biases, TCR repertoire library preparation and sequencing were carried out by different laboratories using diverse techniques. Leukapheresis yielded between about 0.94 and 10 billion PBMCs per donor. To estimate repertoire size and how much clonotypes are shared between individuals, the study performed deep sequencing of blood TCR repertoires from about five healthy adults. For each donor, CD4 naive and CD4 memory were each given three plates, CD8 naive was given two plates, and CD8 memory was given one plate. Paper-wide results and their limitations: Sampling was limited to blood, and TCR repertoires in tissue likely differ from TCR repertoires in blood. Estimated clonotype richness was generally larger for naive than for memory subsets. Rarefaction of sorted-subset datasets indicated incomplete sequencing despite the large sequencing depth. Higher generation probabilities were observed for clonotypes shared by all four sorted-subset donors than for non-shared clonotypes. Pairwise subsampling indicated that sequencing depth was expected to affect the degree of clonotype sharing among donors. About 5% of naive CD4, 3.5% of naive CD8, roughly 2.5% of memory CD4, and about 0.4% of memory CD8 clonotypes were shared across four donors. The small number of donors limited the genetic and exposure-history diversity represented.

The chain couples TRBV7-8 to TRBJ2-3; the D gene assignment is ambiguous. The receptor was derived from a man younger than 30 in good health. What was sequenced was naive CD4+ T cells sorted from blood. Sample cell subset or site, as interpreted from the label and publication: CD45RA+ positively selected. The CDR3 sequence is CASSLAGVPSTDTQYF. The nucleotides read TGTGCCAGCAGCTTAGCAGGAGTTCCTAGCACAGATACGCAGTATTTT.